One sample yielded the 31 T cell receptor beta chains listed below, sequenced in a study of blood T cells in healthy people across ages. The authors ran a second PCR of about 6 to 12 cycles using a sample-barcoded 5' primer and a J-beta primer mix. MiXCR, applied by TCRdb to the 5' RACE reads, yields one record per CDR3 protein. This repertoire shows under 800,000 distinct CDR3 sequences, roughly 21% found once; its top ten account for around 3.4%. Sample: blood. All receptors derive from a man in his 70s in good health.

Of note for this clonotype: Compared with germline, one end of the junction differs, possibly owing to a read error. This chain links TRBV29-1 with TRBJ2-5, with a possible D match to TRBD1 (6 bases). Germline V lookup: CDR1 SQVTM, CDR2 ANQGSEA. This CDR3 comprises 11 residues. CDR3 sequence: CSVRGYNEQSF. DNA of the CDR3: TGCAGCGTAAGGGGGTACAATGAGCAGTCCTTC.

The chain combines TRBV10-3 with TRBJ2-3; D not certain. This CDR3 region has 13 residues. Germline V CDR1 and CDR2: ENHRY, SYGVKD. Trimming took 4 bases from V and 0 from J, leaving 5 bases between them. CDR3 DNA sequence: TGTGCCATCAGTGTAATAAGCACAGATACGCAGTATTTT. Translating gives CAISVISTDTQYF.

The DNA of the CDR3 is TGTGCCAGCAAGAGGGACGGCGGAAACACCATATATTTT. This sequence encodes CASKRDGGNTIYF. The chain has TRBV11-2 and TRBJ1-3, with D tentatively TRBD1 (5 bases). Trimming shortened V by 7 bases and J by 4 bases, and 11 bases separated the two germline ends. Per germline, CDR1 SGHAT and CDR2 FQNNGV. The CDR3 extends over 13 amino acids.

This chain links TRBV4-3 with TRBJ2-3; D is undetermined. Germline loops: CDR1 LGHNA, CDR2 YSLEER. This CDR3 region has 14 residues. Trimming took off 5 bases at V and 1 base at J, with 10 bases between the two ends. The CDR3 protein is CASSTRVGTDTQYF. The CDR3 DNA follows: TGCGCCAGCAGCACACGTGTTGGCACAGATACGCAGTATTTT.

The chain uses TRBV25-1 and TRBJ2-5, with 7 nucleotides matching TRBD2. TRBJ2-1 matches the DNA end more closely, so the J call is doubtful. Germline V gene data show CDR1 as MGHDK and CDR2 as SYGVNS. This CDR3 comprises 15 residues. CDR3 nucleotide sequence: TGTGCCAGCAGTGAATGGGGCGGGAGTCTCGGTGAGCAGTTCTTC. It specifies CASSEWGGSLGEQFF.

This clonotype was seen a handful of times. In DNA, the CDR3 is TGTGCCAGCAGCTTTGGGCCACCTAGCGGTCCGACCTACGAGCAGTACTTC. Protein: CASSFGPPSGPTYEQYF. V is TRBV5-4 and J is TRBJ2-7; TRBD2 aligns across 7 bases. Germline V gene data show CDR1 as SGHNT and CDR2 as YYREEE (reference sequence). The CDR3 runs 17 residues. J was trimmed by 2 bases and V by 2 bases; bases with no gene match: 13.

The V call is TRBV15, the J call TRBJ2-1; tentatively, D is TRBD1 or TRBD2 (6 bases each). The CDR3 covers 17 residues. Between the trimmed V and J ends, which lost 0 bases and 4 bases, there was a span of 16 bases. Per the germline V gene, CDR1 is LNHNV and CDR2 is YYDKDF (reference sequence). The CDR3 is CATSRDWGAGGYNEQFF. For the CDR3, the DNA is TGTGCCACCAGCAGAGATTGGGGGGCTGGAGGGTACAATGAGCAGTTCTTC.

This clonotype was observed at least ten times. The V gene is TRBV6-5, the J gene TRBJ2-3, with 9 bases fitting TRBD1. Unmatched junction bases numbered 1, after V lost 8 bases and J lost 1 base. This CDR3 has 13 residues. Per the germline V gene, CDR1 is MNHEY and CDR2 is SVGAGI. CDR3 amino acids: CASRQGGTDTQYF. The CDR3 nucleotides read TGTGCCAGCCGACAGGGGGGCACAGATACGCAGTATTTT.

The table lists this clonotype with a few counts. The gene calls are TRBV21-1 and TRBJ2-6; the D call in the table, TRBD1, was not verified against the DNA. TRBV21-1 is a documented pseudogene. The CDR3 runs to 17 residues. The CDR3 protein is CASSKEDRRSGANVLTF. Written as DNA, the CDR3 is TGTGCCAGCAGCAAAGAGGACAGGCGCTCTGGGGCCAACGTCCTGACTTTC.

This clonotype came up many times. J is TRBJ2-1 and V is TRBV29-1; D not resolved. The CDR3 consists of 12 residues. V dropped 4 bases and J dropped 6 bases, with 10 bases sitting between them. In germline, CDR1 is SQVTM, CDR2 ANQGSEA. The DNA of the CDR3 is TGCAGCGTTGTCGAGGCGCTCAATGAGCAGTTCTTC. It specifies CSVVEALNEQFF.

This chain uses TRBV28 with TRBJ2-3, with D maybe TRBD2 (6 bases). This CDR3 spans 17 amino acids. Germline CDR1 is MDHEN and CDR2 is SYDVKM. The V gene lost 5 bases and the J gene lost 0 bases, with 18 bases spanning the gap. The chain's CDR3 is CASSGTIAVGSTDTQYF. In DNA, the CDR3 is TGTGCCAGCAGTGGTACTATAGCGGTAGGGAGCACAGATACGCAGTATTTT.

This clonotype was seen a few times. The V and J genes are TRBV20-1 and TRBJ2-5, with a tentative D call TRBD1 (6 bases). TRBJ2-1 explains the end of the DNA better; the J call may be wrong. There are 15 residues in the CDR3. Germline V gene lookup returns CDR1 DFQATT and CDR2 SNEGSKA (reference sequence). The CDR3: CSASGARGAYNEQFF. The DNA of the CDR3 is TGCAGTGCTAGTGGCGCCAGGGGAGCCTACAATGAGCAGTTCTTC.

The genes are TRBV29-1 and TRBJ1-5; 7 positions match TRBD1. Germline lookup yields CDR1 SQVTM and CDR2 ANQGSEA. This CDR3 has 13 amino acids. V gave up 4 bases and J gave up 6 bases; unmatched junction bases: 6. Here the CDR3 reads CSVGQGGTQPQHF. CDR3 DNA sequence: TGCAGCGTTGGACAGGGTGGTACTCAGCCCCAGCATTTT.

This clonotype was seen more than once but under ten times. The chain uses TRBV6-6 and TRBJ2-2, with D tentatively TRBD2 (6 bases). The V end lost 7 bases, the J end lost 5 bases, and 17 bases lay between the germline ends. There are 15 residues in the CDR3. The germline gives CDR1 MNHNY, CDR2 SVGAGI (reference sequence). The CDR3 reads CASTSGLWRTGELFF. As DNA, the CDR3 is TGTGCCAGCACCTCGGGACTCTGGCGGACCGGGGAGCTGTTTTTT.

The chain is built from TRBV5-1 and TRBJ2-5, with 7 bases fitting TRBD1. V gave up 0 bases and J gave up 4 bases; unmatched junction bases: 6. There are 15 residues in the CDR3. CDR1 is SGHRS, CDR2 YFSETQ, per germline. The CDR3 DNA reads TGCGCCAGCAGCTTGGCGACAGGGTGGGGAGAGACCCAGTACTTC. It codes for CASSLATGWGETQYF.

The CDR3 protein is CSAVEAYEQYF. CDR3 DNA: TGCAGTGCCGTAGAAGCCTACGAGCAGTACTTC. This sequence joins TRBV20-1 and TRBJ2-7; D remains unclear. The CDR3 has 11 residues. Per the germline V gene, CDR1 is DFQATT and CDR2 is SNEGSKA (reference sequence). Between the trimmed V and J ends, which lost 6 bases and 2 bases, there was a span of 8 bases.

DNA of the CDR3: TGTGCCAGCAGCTTGGGGAATAGTCCCACAGATACGCAGTATTTT. Translating it yields CASSLGNSPTDTQYF. The chain joins TRBV5-6 to TRBJ2-3; D is ambiguous. Looked up from germline, CDR1 is SGHDT and CDR2 is YYEEEE. This CDR3 contains 15 residues. The V gene lost 0 bases and the J gene lost 2 bases, with 10 bases spanning the gap.

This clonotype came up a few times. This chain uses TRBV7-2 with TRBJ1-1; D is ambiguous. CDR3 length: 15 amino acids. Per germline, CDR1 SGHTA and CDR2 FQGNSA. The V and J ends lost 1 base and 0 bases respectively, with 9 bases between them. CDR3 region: CASSLVKGLNTEAFF. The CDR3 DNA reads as TGTGCCAGCAGCTTAGTAAAGGGCCTGAACACTGAAGCTTTCTTT.

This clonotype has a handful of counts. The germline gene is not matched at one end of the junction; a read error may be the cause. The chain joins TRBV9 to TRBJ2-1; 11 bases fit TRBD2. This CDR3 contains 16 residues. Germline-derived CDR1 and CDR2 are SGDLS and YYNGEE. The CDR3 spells CASSVAGLAAYNGQFF. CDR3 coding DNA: TGTGCCAGCAGCGTAGCGGGACTAGCGGCCTACAATGGGCAGTTCTTC.

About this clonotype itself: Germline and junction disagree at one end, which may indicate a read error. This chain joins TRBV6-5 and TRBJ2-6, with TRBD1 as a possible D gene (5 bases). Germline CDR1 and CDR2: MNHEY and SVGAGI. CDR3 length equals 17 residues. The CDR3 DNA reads TGTGCCAGCATTTACCTTAGGACAACCACTGGGGCCAACGTCCTGACTTTC. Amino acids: CASIYLRTTTGANVLTF.

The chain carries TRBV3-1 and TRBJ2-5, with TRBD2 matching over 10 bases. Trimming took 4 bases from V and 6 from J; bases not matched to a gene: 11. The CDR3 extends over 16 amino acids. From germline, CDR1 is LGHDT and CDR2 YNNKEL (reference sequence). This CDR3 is CASSPRTSGRAQTQYF. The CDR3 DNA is TGTGCCAGCAGCCCACGGACTAGCGGAAGGGCCCAGACCCAGTACTTC.

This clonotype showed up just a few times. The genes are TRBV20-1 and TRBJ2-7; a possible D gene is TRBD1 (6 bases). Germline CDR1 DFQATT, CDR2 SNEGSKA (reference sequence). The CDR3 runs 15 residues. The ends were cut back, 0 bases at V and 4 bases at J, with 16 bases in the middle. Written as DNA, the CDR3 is TGCAGTGCTAGAGAGGGGGCAGGGGTATATTACGAGCAGTACTTC. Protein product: CSAREGAGVYYEQYF.

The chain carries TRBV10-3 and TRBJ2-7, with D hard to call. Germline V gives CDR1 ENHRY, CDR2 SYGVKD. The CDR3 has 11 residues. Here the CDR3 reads CSYGPVYEQYF. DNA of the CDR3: TGTTCTTATGGGCCTGTCTACGAGCAGTACTTC.

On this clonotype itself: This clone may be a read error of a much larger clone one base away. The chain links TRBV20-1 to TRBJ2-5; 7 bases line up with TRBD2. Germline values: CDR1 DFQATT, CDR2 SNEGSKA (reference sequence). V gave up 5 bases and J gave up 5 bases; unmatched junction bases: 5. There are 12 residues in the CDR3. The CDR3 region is CSAWGGRETQYF. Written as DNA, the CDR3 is TGCAGTGCTTGGGGGGGGAGGGAGACCCAGTACTTC.

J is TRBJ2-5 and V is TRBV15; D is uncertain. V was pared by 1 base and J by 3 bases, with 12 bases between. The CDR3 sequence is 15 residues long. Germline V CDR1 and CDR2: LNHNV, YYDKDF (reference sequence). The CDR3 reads CATSRAPEVEETQYF. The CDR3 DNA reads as TGTGCCACCAGCAGAGCGCCTGAGGTAGAAGAGACCCAGTACTTC.

In nucleotides, the CDR3 is TGTGCCAGCAGCTTAGGACAGGGAAGGCGAATTCAGTACTTC. It yields the protein CASSLGQGRRIQYF. This chain connects TRBV7-2 to TRBJ2-4, with TRBD1 matching 7 bases. The V segment lost 1 base and the J segment 10 bases; nucleotides outside the gene matches: 7. The CDR3 covers 14 residues. The germline CDR1 and CDR2 sequences are SGHTA and FQGNSA. Variable domain in full (rest from reference TRBV7-2 and TRBJ2-4): GAGVSQSPSNKVTEKGKDVELRCDPISGHTALYWYRQSLGQGLEFLIYFQGNSAPDKSGLPSDRFSAERTGGSVSTLTIQRTQQEDSAVYLCASSLGQGRRIQYFGAGTRLSVL.

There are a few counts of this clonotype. CDR3 DNA: TGCGCCAGCAGCCTGCCTGGGGACTATGGCTACACCTTC. Its translation is CASSLPGDYGYTF. The chain joins TRBV5-1 to TRBJ1-2; D not certain. This CDR3 is 13 amino acids long. The V gene's germline CDR1 is SGHRS and CDR2 YFSETQ. Deletions cut 4 bases from V and 3 bases from J, with 10 bases between.

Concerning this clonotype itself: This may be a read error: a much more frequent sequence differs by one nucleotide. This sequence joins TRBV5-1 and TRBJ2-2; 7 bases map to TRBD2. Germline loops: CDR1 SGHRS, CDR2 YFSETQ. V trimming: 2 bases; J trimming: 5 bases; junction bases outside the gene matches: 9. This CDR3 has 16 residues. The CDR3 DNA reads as TGCGCCAGCAGCTTCTCGGGACTACCGAGGACCGGGGAGCTGTTTTTT. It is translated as CASSFSGLPRTGELFF.

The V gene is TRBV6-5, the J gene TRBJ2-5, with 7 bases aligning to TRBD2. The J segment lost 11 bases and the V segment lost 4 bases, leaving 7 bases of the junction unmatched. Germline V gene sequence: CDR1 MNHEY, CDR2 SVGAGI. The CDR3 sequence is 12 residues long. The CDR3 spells CASSSLAGMQYF. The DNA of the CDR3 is TGTGCCAGCAGTTCGTTAGCGGGTATGCAGTACTTC.

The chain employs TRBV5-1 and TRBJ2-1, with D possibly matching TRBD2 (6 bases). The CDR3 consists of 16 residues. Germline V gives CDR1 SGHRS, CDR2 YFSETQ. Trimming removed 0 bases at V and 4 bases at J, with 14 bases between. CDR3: CASSLVSGEAYNEQFF. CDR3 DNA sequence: TGCGCCAGCAGCTTGGTTTCGGGAGAGGCGTACAATGAGCAGTTCTTC.

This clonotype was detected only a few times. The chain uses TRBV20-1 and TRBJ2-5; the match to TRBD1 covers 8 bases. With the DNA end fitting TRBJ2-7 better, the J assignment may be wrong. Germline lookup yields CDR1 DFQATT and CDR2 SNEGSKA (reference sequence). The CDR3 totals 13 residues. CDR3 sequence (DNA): TGCAGTGGTGGACAGGGCGTGTCCTACGAGCAGTACTTC. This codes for CSGGQGVSYEQYF.